This T cell receptor beta chain was obtained from a study of cytotoxic CD8 clonotypes in ibrutinib-treated CLL. Produced via immunoSEQ multiplex PCR; TCRdb's table is partial and in-frame only. The table lists 200,000 to 250,000 clones, 70% of them singletons. Study findings and constraints: Baseline levels were approached again at progression, after clonality had risen at ibrutinib response. Baseline-level clonality went beyond age-matched healthy donors and moved in step with circulating CD8+ T-cell counts.

With respect to this clone: Its antigen remains unknown.

Germline V CDR1 and CDR2: MGHRA, YSYEKL. The CDR3 contains 15 residues. Trimming took 1 base from V and 0 from J, leaving 6 bases between them. The TCR originated in a human donor with chronic lymphocytic leukemia. The V gene is TRBV4-1, the J gene TRBJ2-2; maybe TRBD2 (5 bases). Sequences were derived from PBMCs, sampled after 24 months of ibrutinib treatment. Written as DNA, the CDR3 is TGCGCCAGCAGCCAAGCTAGCCCGAACACCGGGGAGCTGTTTTTT. Its translation is CASSQASPNTGELFF.